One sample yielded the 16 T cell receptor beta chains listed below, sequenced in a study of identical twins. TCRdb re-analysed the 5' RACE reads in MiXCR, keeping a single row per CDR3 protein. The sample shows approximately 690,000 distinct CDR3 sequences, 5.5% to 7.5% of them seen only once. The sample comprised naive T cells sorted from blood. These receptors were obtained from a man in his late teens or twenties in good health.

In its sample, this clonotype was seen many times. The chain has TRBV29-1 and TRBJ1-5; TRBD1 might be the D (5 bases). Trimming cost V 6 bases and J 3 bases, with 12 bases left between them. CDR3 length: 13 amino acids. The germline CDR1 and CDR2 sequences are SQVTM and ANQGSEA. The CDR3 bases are TGCAGCGTAGGGACTGACCTCAATCAGCCCCAGCATTTT. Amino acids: CSVGTDLNQPQHF.

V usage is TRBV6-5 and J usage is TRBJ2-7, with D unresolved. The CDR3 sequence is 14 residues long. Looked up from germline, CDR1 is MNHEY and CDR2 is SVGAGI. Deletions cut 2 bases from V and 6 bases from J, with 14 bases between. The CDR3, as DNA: TGTGCCAGCAGTTACAGTGCTCGTGGCTCCGAGCAGTACTTC. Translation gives CASSYSARGSEQYF.

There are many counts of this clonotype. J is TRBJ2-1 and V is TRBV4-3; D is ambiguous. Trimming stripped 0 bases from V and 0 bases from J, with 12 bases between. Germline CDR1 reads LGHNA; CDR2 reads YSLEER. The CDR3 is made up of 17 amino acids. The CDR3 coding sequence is TGCGCCAGCAGCCAAGATCCCCCTTCGAGCTCCTACAATGAGCAGTTCTTC. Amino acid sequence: CASSQDPPSSSYNEQFF.

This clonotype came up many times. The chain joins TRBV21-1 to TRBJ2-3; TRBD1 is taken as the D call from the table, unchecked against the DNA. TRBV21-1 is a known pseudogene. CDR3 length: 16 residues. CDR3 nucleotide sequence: TGTGCCAGCAGCAACCCGGACAGGGAGGGAACAGATACGCAGTATTTT. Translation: CASSNPDREGTDTQYF.

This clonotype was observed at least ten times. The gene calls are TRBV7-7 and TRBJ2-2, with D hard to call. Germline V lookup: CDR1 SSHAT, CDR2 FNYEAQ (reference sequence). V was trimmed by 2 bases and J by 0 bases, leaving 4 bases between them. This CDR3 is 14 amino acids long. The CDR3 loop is CASSLITNTGELFF. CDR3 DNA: TGTGCCAGCAGCTTAATTACGAACACCGGGGAGCTGTTTTTT.

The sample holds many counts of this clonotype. DNA for the CDR3: TGTGCCAGCAGCCCCGGGACTTGGGCTCCGTACGTC. Translation gives CASSPGTWAPYV. This rearrangement joins TRBV7-9 to TRBJ2-7; possible D gene TRBD2, 6 bases. The germline V and J ends were trimmed by 5 bases and 12 bases, with 17 bases remaining between them. This CDR3 has 12 amino acids. Germline CDR1 reads SEHNR; CDR2 reads FQNEAQ (reference sequence).

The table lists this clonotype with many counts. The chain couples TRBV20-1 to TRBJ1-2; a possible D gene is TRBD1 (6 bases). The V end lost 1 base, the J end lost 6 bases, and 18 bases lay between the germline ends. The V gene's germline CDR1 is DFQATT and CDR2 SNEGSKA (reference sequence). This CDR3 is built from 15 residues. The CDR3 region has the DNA TGCAGTGCTAGAGCTGAGGGACAACTAGGGAATGGCTACACCTTC. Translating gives CSARAEGQLGNGYTF.

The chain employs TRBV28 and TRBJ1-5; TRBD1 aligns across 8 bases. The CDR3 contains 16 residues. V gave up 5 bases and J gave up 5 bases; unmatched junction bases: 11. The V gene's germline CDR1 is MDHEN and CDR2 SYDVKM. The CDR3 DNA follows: TGTGCCAGCAGTCCTCGAACCGGACAGGGCCATCAGCCCCAGCATTTT. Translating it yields CASSPRTGQGHQPQHF. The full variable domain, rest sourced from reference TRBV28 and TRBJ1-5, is DVKVTQSSRYLVKRTGEKVFLECVQDMDHENMFWYRQDPGLGLRLIYFSYDVKMKEKGDIPEGYSVSREKKERFSLILESASTNQTSMYLCASSPRTGQGHQPQHFGDGTRLSIL.

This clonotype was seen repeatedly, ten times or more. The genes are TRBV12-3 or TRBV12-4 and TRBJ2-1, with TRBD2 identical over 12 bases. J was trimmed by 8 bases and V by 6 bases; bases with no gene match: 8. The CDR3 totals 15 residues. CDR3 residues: CASSRGLAGTHEQFF. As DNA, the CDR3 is TGTGCCAGCAGCCGAGGACTAGCGGGAACGCATGAGCAGTTCTTC.

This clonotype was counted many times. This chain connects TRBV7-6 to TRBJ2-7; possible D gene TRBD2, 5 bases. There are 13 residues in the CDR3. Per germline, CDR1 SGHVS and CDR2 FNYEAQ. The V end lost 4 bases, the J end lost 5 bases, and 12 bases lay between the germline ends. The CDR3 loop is CASSSTINHEQYF. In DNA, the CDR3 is TGTGCCAGCAGCTCGACTATAAATCACGAGCAGTACTTC.

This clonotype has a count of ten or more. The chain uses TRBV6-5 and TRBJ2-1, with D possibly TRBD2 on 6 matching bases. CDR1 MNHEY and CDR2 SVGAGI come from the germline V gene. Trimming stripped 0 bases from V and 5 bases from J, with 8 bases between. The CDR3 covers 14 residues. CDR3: CASSYSAGNNEQFF. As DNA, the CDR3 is TGTGCCAGCAGTTACTCCGCGGGGAACAATGAGCAGTTCTTC.

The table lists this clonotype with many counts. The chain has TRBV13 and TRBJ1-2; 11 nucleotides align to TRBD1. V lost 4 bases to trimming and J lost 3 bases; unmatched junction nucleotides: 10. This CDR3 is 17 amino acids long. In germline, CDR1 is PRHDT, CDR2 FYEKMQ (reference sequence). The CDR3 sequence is CASSSGQGVLVDYGYTF. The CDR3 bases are TGTGCCAGCAGCTCGGGACAGGGGGTGTTAGTGGACTATGGCTACACCTTC.

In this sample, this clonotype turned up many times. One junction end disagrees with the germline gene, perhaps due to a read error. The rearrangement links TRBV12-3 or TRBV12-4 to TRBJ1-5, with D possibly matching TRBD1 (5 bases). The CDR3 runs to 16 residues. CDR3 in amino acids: CASRLAGTDSNQPQHF. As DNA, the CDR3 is TGTGCCAGCAGATTAGCCGGGACCGATAGCAATCAGCCCCAGCATTTT.

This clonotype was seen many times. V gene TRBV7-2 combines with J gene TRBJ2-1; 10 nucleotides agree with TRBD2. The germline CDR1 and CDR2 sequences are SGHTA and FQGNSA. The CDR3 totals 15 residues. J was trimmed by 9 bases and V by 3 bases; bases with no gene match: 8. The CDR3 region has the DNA TGTGCCAGCAGCTTTAAATCTGGACTAGCGGCTGAGCAGTTCTTC. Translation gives CASSFKSGLAAEQFF.

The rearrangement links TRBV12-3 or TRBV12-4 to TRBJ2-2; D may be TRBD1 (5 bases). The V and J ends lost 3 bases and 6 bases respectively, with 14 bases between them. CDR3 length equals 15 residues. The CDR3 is CASSFGRVMAGELFF. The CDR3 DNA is TGTGCCAGCAGTTTTGGCAGGGTCATGGCCGGGGAGCTGTTTTTT.

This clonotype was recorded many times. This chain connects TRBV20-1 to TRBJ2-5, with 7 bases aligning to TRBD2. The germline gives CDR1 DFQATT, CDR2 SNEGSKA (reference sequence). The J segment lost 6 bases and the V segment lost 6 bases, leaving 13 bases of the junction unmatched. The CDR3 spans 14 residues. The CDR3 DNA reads TGCAGTGCAAAACACGGGACGGGGGGAAAGACCCAGTACTTC. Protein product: CSAKHGTGGKTQYF.